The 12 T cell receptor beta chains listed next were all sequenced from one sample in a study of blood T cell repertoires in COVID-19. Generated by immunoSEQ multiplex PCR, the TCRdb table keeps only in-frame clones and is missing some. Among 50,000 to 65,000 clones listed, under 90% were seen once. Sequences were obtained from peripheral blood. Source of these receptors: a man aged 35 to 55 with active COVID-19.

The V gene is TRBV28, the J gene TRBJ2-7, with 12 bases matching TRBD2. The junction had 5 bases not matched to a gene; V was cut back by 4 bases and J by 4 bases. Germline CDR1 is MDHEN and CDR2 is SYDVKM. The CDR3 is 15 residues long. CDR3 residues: CASSSTSGSRYEQYF. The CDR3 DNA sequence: TGTGCCAGCAGTTCGACTAGCGGGAGCCGGTACGAGCAGTACTTC. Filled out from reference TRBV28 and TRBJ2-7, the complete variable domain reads DVKVTQSSRYLVKRTGEKVFLECVQDMDHENMFWYRQDPGLGLRLIYFSYDVKMKEKGDIPEGYSVSREKKERFSLILESASTNQTSMYLCASSSTSGSRYEQYFGPGTRLTVT.

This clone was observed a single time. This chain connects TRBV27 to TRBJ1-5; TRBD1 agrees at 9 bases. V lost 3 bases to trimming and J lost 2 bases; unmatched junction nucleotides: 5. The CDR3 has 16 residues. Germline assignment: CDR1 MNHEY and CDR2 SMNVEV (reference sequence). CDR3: CASSLSWTGGNQPQHF. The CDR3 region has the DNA TGTGCCAGCAGTTTGTCTTGGACAGGGGGCAATCAGCCCCAGCATTTT.

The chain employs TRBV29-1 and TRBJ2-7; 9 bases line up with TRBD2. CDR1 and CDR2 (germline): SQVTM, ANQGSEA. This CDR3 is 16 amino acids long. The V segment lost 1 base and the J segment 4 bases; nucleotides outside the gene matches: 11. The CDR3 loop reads CSVEGGLAGVRYEQYF. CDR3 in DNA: TGCAGCGTTGAAGGGGGATTAGCGGGAGTAAGATACGAGCAGTACTTC.

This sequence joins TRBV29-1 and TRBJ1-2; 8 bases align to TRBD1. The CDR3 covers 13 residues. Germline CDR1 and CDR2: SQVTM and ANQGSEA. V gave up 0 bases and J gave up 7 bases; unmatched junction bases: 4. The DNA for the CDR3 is TGCAGCGTTGAAGATCCACAGGGGGGTGGCTACACCTTC. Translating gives CSVEDPQGGGYTF.

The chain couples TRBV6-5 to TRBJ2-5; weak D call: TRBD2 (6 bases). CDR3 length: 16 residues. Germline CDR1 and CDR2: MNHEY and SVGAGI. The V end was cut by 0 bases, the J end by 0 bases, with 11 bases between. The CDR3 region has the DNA TGTGCCAGCAGTTACTCGGGAGGAGGATACCAAGAGACCCAGTACTTC. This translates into CASSYSGGGYQETQYF.

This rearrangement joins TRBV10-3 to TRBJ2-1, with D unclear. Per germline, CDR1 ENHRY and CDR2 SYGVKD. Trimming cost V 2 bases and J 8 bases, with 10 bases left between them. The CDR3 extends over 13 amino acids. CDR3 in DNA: TGTGCCATCAGTGAGGGAGATGGATATGAGCAGTTCTTC. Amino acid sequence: CAISEGDGYEQFF.

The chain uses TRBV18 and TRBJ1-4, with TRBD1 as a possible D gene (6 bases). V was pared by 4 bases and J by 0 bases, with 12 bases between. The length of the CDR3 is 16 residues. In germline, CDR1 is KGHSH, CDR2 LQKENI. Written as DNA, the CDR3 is TGTGCCAGCTCACAGGGGGTCCCTGCAACTAATGAAAAACTGTTTTTT. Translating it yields CASSQGVPATNEKLFF.

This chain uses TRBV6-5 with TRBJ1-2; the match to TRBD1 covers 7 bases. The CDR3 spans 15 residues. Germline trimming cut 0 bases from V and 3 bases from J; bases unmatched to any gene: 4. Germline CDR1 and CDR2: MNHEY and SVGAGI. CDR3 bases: TGTGCCAGCAGTTACTCGAACAGGGGAGACTATGGCTACACCTTC. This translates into CASSYSNRGDYGYTF.

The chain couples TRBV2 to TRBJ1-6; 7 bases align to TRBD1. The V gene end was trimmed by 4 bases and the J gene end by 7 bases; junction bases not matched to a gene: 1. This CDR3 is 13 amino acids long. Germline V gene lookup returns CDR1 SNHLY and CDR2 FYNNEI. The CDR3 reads CASSGTGNSPLHF. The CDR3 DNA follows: TGTGCCAGCAGTGGGACAGGCAATTCACCCCTCCACTTT.

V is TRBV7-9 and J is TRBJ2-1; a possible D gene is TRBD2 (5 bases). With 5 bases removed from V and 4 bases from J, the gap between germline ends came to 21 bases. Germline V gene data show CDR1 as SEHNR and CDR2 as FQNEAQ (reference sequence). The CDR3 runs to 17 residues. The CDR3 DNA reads TGTGCCAGCAGCCCCCCCCGGTTGGGAGAAGGGTACAATGAGCAGTTCTTC. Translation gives CASSPPRLGEGYNEQFF. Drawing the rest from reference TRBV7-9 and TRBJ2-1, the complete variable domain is DTGVSQNPRHKITKRGQNVTFRCDPISEHNRLYWYRQTLGQGPEFLTYFQNEAQLEKSRLLSDRFSAERPKGSFSTLEIQRTEQGDSAMYLCASSPPRLGEGYNEQFFGPGTRLTVL.

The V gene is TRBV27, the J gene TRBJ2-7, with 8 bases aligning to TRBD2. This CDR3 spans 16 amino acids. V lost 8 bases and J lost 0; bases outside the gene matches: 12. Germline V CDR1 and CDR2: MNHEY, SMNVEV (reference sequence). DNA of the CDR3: TGTGCCAGCCGGAAAGAATATAGCGGGATCTCCTACGAGCAGTACTTC. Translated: CASRKEYSGISYEQYF.

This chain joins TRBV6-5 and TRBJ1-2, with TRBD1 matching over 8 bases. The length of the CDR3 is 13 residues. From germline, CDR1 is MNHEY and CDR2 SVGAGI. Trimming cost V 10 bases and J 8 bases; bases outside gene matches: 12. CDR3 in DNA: TGTGCCACCAGCTTTACAGGGGGTAAAGGCTACACCTTC. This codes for CATSFTGGKGYTF.